The rows below give T cell receptor beta chains drawn from one sample of a study of blood T cell repertoires in COVID-19. TCRdb keeps only in-frame clones here, not all; method: immunoSEQ multiplex PCR. The sample has about 150,000 clones; 70% to 85% are singletons. Sequencing was performed on PBMCs or T cells enriched from blood (not recorded which). These receptors were taken from a man between 50 and 59 years old who had recovered from COVID-19. Both conserved end residues are part of each CDR3. D genes are given only for firm matches. Size values are once, few and many counts, or a class for expanded clones, and some rows have none.

d_call,clone_size,v_call,j_call,cdr3_aa,cdr3_nt
.,.,TRBV30,TRBJ1-2,CAWAWQFANYGYTF,TGTGCCTGGGCTTGGCAGTTTGCTAACTATGGCTACACCTTC
.,.,TRBV19,TRBJ1-2,CASSIGGQIYGYTF,TGTGCCAGTAGTATAGGAGGACAGATCTATGGCTACACCTTC
.,once,TRBV6-2/TRBV6-3,TRBJ2-1,CASSPGQVWNEQFF,TGTGCCAGCAGCCCGGGACAAGTTTGGAATGAGCAGTTCTTC
.,.,TRBV6-2/TRBV6-3,TRBJ2-4,CASSPSRGSAKNIQYF,TGTGCCAGCAGTCCATCAAGGGGATCGGCCAAAAACATTCAGTACTTC
TRBD1,.,TRBV20-1,TRBJ2-7,CSASRGQAYEQYF,TGCAGTGCTAGTCGTGGACAGGCCTACGAGCAGTACTTC
.,.,TRBV19,TRBJ2-2,CASSIKYTGELFF,TGTGCCAGTAGTATCAAATACACCGGGGAGCTGTTTTTT
.,few,TRBV5-4,TRBJ2-3,CASSSGLSSTDTQYF,TGTGCCAGCAGCTCGGGACTGTCTAGCACAGATACGCAGTATTTT
.,.,TRBV5-1,TRBJ2-2,CASSPGIGRNTGELFF,TGCGCCAGCAGCCCGGGGATCGGACGGAACACCGGGGAGCTGTTTTTT
.,.,TRBV12-3/TRBV12-4,TRBJ1-5,CASSWGGLQPQHF,TGTGCCAGCAGTTGGGGGGGTTTGCAGCCCCAGCATTTT
.,.,TRBV5-1,TRBJ2-5,CASSLAGTGTSQETQYF,TGCGCCAGCAGCTTGGCGGGCACAGGCACCTCCCAAGAGACCCAGTACTTC
TRBD1,few,TRBV5-4,TRBJ1-5,CASSLGGGENQPQHF,TGTGCCAGCAGCTTGGGAGGGGGCGAGAATCAGCCCCAGCATTTT
.,.,TRBV3-1/TRBV3-2,TRBJ2-3,CASSPTGTDTQYF,TGTGCCAGCAGCCCCACGGGCACAGATACGCAGTATTTT
.,.,TRBV10-1,TRBJ1-5,CASSAQGSEPQHF,TGCGCCAGCAGTGCCCAGGGAAGCGAGCCCCAGCATTTT
TRBD2,.,TRBV9,TRBJ2-1,CASSVDKRGGSNEQFF,TGTGCCAGCAGCGTAGATAAGCGGGGCGGTAGCAATGAGCAGTTCTTC
.,.,TRBV3-1/TRBV3-2,TRBJ1-1,CASSQGLWQGKAEAFF,TGTGCCAGCAGCCAGGGCCTGTGGCAGGGTAAGGCTGAAGCTTTCTTT
.,.,TRBV9,TRBJ2-2,CASSPQTGNTGELFF,TGTGCCAGCAGCCCCCAGACAGGGAACACCGGGGAGCTGTTTTTT
TRBD2,.,TRBV19,TRBJ2-3,CASSPLAGEGTDTQYF,TGTGCCAGTAGTCCCCTAGCGGGGGAAGGCACAGATACGCAGTATTTT
.,.,TRBV27,TRBJ1-3,CASSLQGGVGNTIYF,TGTGCCAGCAGTCTACAAGGGGGGGTTGGAAACACCATATATTTT
.,.,TRBV5-8,TRBJ2-6,CASSQDRTGANVLTF,TGTGCCAGCAGCCAAGACAGAACTGGGGCCAACGTCCTGACTTTC
.,.,TRBV7-9,TRBJ1-5,CASSFAGQQQPQHF,TGTGCCAGCAGCTTTGCGGGCCAGCAACAGCCCCAGCATTTT